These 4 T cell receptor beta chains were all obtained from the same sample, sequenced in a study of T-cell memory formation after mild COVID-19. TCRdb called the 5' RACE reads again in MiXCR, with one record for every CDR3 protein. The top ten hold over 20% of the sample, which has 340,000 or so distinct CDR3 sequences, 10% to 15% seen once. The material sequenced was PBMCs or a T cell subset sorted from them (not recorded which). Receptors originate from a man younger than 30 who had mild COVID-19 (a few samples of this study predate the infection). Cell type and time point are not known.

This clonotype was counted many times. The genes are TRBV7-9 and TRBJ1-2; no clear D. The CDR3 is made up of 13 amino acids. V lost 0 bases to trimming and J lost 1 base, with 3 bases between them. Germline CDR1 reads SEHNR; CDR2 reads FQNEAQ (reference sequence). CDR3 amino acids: CASSLANNYGYTF. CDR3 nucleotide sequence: TGTGCCAGCAGCTTAGCGAATAACTATGGCTACACCTTC.

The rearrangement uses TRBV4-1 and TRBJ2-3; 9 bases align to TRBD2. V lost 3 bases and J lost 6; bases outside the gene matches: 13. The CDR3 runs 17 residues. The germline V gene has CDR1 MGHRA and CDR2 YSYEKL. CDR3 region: CASSHSPGRGGRDTQYF. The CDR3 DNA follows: TGCGCCAGCAGCCACTCCCCCGGGCGGGGGGGCCGGGATACGCAGTATTTT.

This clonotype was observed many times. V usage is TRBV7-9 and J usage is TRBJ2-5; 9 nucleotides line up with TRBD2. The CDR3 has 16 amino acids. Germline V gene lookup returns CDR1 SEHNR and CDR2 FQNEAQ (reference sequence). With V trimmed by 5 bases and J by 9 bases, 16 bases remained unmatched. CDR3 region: CASSGEAGGQARSQYF. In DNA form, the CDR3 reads TGTGCCAGCAGCGGAGAAGCGGGGGGCCAGGCAAGGTCCCAGTACTTC.

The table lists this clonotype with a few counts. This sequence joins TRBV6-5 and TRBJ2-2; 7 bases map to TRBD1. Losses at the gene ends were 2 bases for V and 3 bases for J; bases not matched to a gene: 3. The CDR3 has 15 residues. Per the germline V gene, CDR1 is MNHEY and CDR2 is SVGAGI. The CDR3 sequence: CASSYGTEYTGELFF. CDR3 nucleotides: TGTGCCAGCAGTTACGGGACAGAATACACCGGGGAGCTGTTTTTT.